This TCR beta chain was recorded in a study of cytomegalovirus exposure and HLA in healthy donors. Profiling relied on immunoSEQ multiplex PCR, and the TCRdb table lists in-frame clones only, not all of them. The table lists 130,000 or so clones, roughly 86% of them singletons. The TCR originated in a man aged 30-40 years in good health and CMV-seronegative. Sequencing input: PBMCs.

CDR3 sequence reads: CAISSLGENTEAFF. Here the CDR3 DNA reads TGTGCCATCAGTTCTCTGGGCGAGAACACTGAAGCTTTCTTT. V usage is TRBV10-3 and J usage is TRBJ1-1; no definite D call. Germline V lookup: CDR1 ENHRY, CDR2 SYGVKD. The CDR3 totals 14 residues. V was shortened by 5 bases and J by 1 base, with 11 bases between the two germline ends.